The table lists the clone carrying this T cell receptor beta chain with many counts. The data are from a study of identical twins. The CDR3 spans 16 residues. Germline V gene lookup returns CDR1 MDHEN and CDR2 SYDVKM. V lost 2 bases, J lost 7 bases, and 18 bases lay in between. MiXCR, run by TCRdb on the 5' RACE reads, gives a single entry per CDR3 protein. Of 750,000 to 950,000 distinct CDR3 sequences listed, around 12% are singletons. The sample also formed part of further work on yellow fever vaccine responses in identical twins.

The V and J genes are TRBV28 and TRBJ1-5; perhaps TRBD1 as D (6 bases). Input material: PBMCs. This TCR was recovered from a woman aged 18-29 years in good health. The CDR3, as DNA: TGTGCCAGCAGTTTACCGACAGGAATGGGGGGCCAGCCCCAGCATTTT. It codes for CASSLPTGMGGQPQHF.